The clone carrying this T cell receptor beta chain was counted between two and nine times. No antigen is known for it. Together with a sample-barcoded 5' primer, a J-beta primer mix was included in a second PCR lasting 7 to 11 cycles. TCRdb re-called the 5' RACE reads with MiXCR, one entry per CDR3 protein. The data contain around 2 million distinct CDR3 sequences, approximately 40% of them singletons. This specimen comes from a study of blood T cells in healthy people across ages. The study's findings and limits: More naive CD4+ cells and higher diversity marked long-lived donors relative to aged donors. The unknown donor CMV status may have confounded expanded clonotype changes. PBMCs went unsorted, and a conclusive naive versus antigen-experienced comparison was therefore prevented.

The sequence derives from a human donor in good health. The sequenced sample consisted of blood.

The CDR3 loop is CSVDLAGGNTDTQYF. The CDR3 nucleotides are TGCAGCGTGGACTTAGCGGGGGGTAACACAGATACGCAGTATTTT. V usage is TRBV29-1 and J usage is TRBJ2-3, with 10 bases matching TRBD2. The germline gives CDR1 SQVTM, CDR2 ANQGSEA. V lost 6 bases to trimming and J lost 2 bases; unmatched junction nucleotides: 8. This CDR3 contains 15 residues.